These 26 T cell receptor beta chains share one sample of origin, sequenced in a study of vaccination effects on CD4 cells after COVID-19. These receptors lack a known antigen. Profiled with immunoSEQ multiplex PCR; TCRdb holds only in-frame clones, not every one. The table lists 70,000 to 85,000 clones, roughly 80% of them singletons. Following 10 days of culture, CD4+ T cells were isolated. The source material was CD4+ T cells from PBMCs cultured without peptide, sampled before COVID-19 vaccination. The receptors derive from a human donor who received a COVID-19 vaccine.

This clone was seen a single time. The rearrangement joins TRBV2 to TRBJ1-5, with a possible D match to TRBD1 (5 bases). Trimming pared 5 bases from V and 4 bases from J, leaving 18 bases between. The CDR3 runs 16 residues. Germline values: CDR1 SNHLY, CDR2 FYNNEI. CDR3 in DNA: TGTGCCAGCAGTTTAGACAGCCCTTTTGGTAATCAGCCCCAGCATTTT. Translation: CASSLDSPFGNQPQHF. The full variable domain, rest sourced from reference TRBV2 and TRBJ1-5, is EPEVTQTPSHQVTQMGQEVILRCVPISNHLYFYWYRQILGQKVEFLVSFYNNEISEKSEIFDDQFSVERPDGSNFTLKIRSTKLEDSAMYFCASSLDSPFGNQPQHFGDGTRLSIL.

This clone was counted once. The chain carries TRBV4-2 and TRBJ1-2; D remains unclear. The germline CDR1 and CDR2 sequences are LGHNA and YNFKEQ. CDR3 length: 17 residues. V was clipped by 0 bases and J by 4 bases, with 18 bases between them. For the CDR3, the DNA is TGTGCCAGCAGCCAAGATCTACGAGCATCAGAAGGCTATGGCTACACCTTC. Translated: CASSQDLRASEGYGYTF.

The J gene is TRBJ1-2, the V gene TRBV6-5, with D unclear. Germline CDR1 is MNHEY and CDR2 is SVGAGI. V lost 5 bases to trimming and J lost 1 base, with 5 bases between them. The CDR3 sequence is 12 residues long. The CDR3 sequence is CASSRGNYGYTF. DNA of the CDR3: TGTGCCAGCAGTCGAGGTAACTATGGCTACACCTTC.

This clone showed up just once. The chain has TRBV7-9 and TRBJ1-1; maybe TRBD1 (6 bases). CDR1 is SEHNR and CDR2 is FQNEAQ in the germline V gene (reference sequence). The V end was cut by 1 base, the J end by 2 bases, with 8 bases between. This CDR3 spans 14 amino acids. The CDR3 DNA is TGTGCCAGCAGCTTAGTGGGACAAAACACTGAAGCTTTCTTT. Translated, it gives CASSLVGQNTEAFF.

The chain recombines TRBV12-3 or TRBV12-4 with TRBJ1-1; unclear D gene. This CDR3 contains 13 residues. Deletions cut 0 bases from V and 5 bases from J, with 7 bases between. The DNA of the CDR3 is TGTGCCAGCAGTTTAGCCATGGGGACTGAAGCTTTCTTT. Its translation is CASSLAMGTEAFF.

This clone showed up just once. V is TRBV3-1 (or the pseudogene TRBV3-2) and J is TRBJ2-3; D is perhaps TRBD1 or TRBD2 (5 bases each). Per the germline V gene, CDR1 is LGHDT and CDR2 is YNNKEL (reference sequence). V lost 9 bases and J 5 bases, leaving 15 bases between the germline ends. The length of the CDR3 is 13 residues. The CDR3 nucleotides read TGTGCCAGAGGCCGGGGCGCTGAAGATACGCAGTATTTT. It specifies CARGRGAEDTQYF.

The chain employs TRBV29-1 and TRBJ2-5, with a weak D call TRBD2 (6 bases). The CDR3 is 12 residues long. Trimming left V 5 bases short and J 5 bases short, with 12 bases between. CDR1 is SQVTM and CDR2 is ANQGSEA in the germline V gene. The chain's CDR3 is CSVKARGETQYF. DNA for the CDR3: TGCAGCGTTAAGGCGCGGGGCGAGACCCAGTACTTC. The whole variable domain, remainder taken from reference TRBV29-1 and TRBJ2-5, is SAVISQKPSRDICQRGTSLTIQCQVDSQVTMMFWYRQQPGQSLTLIATANQGSEATYESGFVIDKFPISRPNLTFSTLTVSNMSPEDSSIYLCSVKARGETQYFGPGTRLLVL.

The genes are TRBV6-4 and TRBJ2-2, with D possibly TRBD1 on 6 matching bases. There are 15 residues in the CDR3. CDR1 is MRHNA and CDR2 is SNTAGT in the germline V gene. Deletions cut 4 bases from V and 1 base from J, with 10 bases between. Here the CDR3 DNA reads TGTGCCAGCAGTGTGACGACAGGGAACACCGGGGAGCTGTTTTTT. It codes for CASSVTTGNTGELFF.

The chain recombines TRBV5-6 with TRBJ1-4; D is possibly TRBD1 (5 bases). In germline, CDR1 is SGHDT, CDR2 YYEEEE. CDR3 length equals 14 residues. V shed 3 bases and J shed 13 bases, with 19 bases lying between them. DNA of the CDR3: TGTGCCAGCAGCTCCGGGACTCTGACCGGGGGACTGTTTTTT. Translating it yields CASSSGTLTGGLFF.

The genes are TRBV25-1 and TRBJ2-7, with unresolved D. This CDR3 region has 12 residues. Trimming took 4 bases from V and 0 from J, leaving 4 bases between them. CDR1 is MGHDK, CDR2 SYGVNS, per germline. The CDR3 DNA reads TGTGCCAGCAGTGGCCACTCCTACGAGCAGTACGTC. Protein sequence: CASSGHSYEQYV.

This clone was recorded a few times. The chain uses TRBV5-4 and TRBJ2-6, with D possibly being TRBD1 (5 bases). The V gene lost 5 bases and the J gene lost 4 bases, with 13 bases spanning the gap. Germline V CDR1 and CDR2: SGHNT, YYREEE (reference sequence). The CDR3 contains 15 residues. CDR3 loop: CASSTPGSGANVLTF. DNA for the CDR3: TGTGCCAGCAGTACCCCAGGGTCAGGGGCCAACGTCCTGACTTTC.

This chain links TRBV30 with TRBJ2-3, with 10 bases matching TRBD1. V lost 3 bases and J lost 5; bases outside the gene matches: 5. This CDR3 region has 14 residues. The germline CDR1 and CDR2 sequences are GTSNPN and SVGIG (reference sequence). CDR3 region: CAWSNGQGGDTQYF. As DNA, the CDR3 is TGTGCCTGGAGCAATGGACAGGGGGGAGATACGCAGTATTTT.

V and J are TRBV19 and TRBJ2-1; D might be TRBD2 (6 bases). The V gene lost 2 bases and the J gene lost 12 bases, with 11 bases spanning the gap. Per germline, CDR1 LNHDA and CDR2 SQIVND (reference sequence). The CDR3 runs 12 residues. This chain's CDR3 is CASSIWRERQFF. CDR3 DNA sequence: TGTGCCAGTAGTATATGGAGGGAAAGGCAGTTCTTC.

The rearrangement links TRBV18 to TRBJ1-3; the D gene is possibly TRBD1 (5 bases). From germline, CDR1 is KGHSH and CDR2 LQKENI. CDR3 length: 15 residues. V lost 3 bases to trimming and J lost 0 bases, with 9 bases between them. The CDR3 loop is CASSPGTDSGNTIYF. As DNA, the CDR3 is TGTGCCAGCTCACCCGGGACTGACTCTGGAAACACCATATATTTT.

V gene TRBV14 combines with J gene TRBJ1-3; no firm D call. This CDR3 contains 12 residues. Trimming cost V 0 bases and J 8 bases, with 5 bases left between them. CDR1 and CDR2 from the germline V gene are SGHDN and FVKESK. CDR3 nucleotides: TGTGCCAGCAGCCAAGATCTTTACACCATATATTTT. This codes for CASSQDLYTIYF.

The rearrangement uses TRBV5-1 and TRBJ2-7, with D perhaps assigned TRBD1 or TRBD2 (5 bases each). The CDR3 length is 14 residues. The germline V gene has CDR1 SGHRS and CDR2 YFSETQ. V was shortened by 4 bases and J by 3 bases, with 14 bases between the two germline ends. CDR3 loop: CASSLRDGDYEQYV. CDR3 bases: TGCGCCAGCAGCCTCCGGGACGGCGACTACGAGCAGTACGTC.

V is TRBV6-5 and J is TRBJ2-5, with no clear D. Germline V gives CDR1 MNHEY, CDR2 SVGAGI. The CDR3 has 11 residues. V gave up 9 bases and J gave up 5 bases, with 10 bases separating them. This CDR3 is CASHHGETQYF. CDR3 sequence (DNA): TGTGCCAGTCATCACGGGGAGACCCAGTACTTC.

The chain is built from TRBV10-2 and TRBJ2-3; 10 bases line up with TRBD1. This CDR3 region has 17 residues. V shed 3 bases, J shed 2 bases, and the junction held 8 bases outside the gene matches. Germline loops: CDR1 WSHSY, CDR2 SAAADI. The CDR3 DNA is TGCGCCAGCAGTGATTGGGGGGACAGGGGACCCACAGATACGCAGTATTTT. Residues: CASSDWGDRGPTDTQYF.

By share, this clone ranks as medium-sized (0.01 to 0.1%). This chain connects TRBV27 to TRBJ1-1; D ambiguous. The germline CDR1 and CDR2 sequences are MNHEY and SMNVEV (reference sequence). The ends were cut back, 1 base at V and 0 bases at J, with 9 bases in the middle. This CDR3 spans 15 amino acids. The CDR3 reads CASSLFAGVNTEAFF. The CDR3 DNA sequence: TGTGCCAGCAGTTTATTCGCTGGGGTGAACACTGAAGCTTTCTTT.

V usage is TRBV6-6 and J usage is TRBJ2-4, with D maybe TRBD1 (6 bases). CDR3 size: 14 residues. Germline values: CDR1 MNHNY, CDR2 SVGAGI (reference sequence). The V end was cut by 5 bases, the J end by 1 base, with 9 bases between. CDR3 amino acids: CASSVQGAKNIQYF. The DNA for the CDR3 is TGTGCCAGCAGTGTCCAGGGGGCCAAAAACATTCAGTACTTC.

This clone was detected only once. V is TRBV11-3 and J is TRBJ1-2; perhaps TRBD1 as D (5 bases). The CDR3 totals 14 residues. Germline CDR1 is SGHNT and CDR2 is YENEEA. V gave up 8 bases and J gave up 3 bases, with 16 bases separating them. The CDR3: CASFLRGEHYGYTF. As DNA, the CDR3 is TGTGCCAGCTTTCTACGGGGGGAACACTATGGCTACACCTTC.

The chain uses TRBV7-9 and TRBJ2-3; 7 nucleotides line up with TRBD1. Looked up from germline, CDR1 is SEHNR and CDR2 is FQNEAQ (reference sequence). With V trimmed by 3 bases and J by 1 base, 10 bases remained unmatched. The CDR3 sequence is 17 residues long. CDR3 loop: CASSLGKTGKGTDTQYF. CDR3 nucleotides: TGTGCCAGCAGCTTGGGAAAGACAGGGAAGGGCACAGATACGCAGTATTTT. The whole variable domain, remainder taken from reference TRBV7-9 and TRBJ2-3, is DTGVSQNPRHKITKRGQNVTFRCDPISEHNRLYWYRQTLGQGPEFLTYFQNEAQLEKSRLLSDRFSAERPKGSFSTLEIQRTEQGDSAMYLCASSLGKTGKGTDTQYFGPGTRLTVL.

The V call is TRBV2, the J call TRBJ2-2, with a tentative D call TRBD1 (6 bases). This CDR3 region has 14 residues. The V end lost 7 bases, the J end lost 0 bases, and 9 bases lay between the germline ends. Germline assignment: CDR1 SNHLY and CDR2 FYNNEI. The CDR3 DNA is TGTGCCAGCAAGGGGGTAACGAACACCGGGGAGCTGTTTTTT. Protein: CASKGVTNTGELFF.

The V and J genes are TRBV11-3 and TRBJ2-6; D uncertain. The germline CDR1 and CDR2 sequences are SGHNT and YENEEA. This CDR3 has 11 amino acids. The CDR3 coding sequence is TGTGCTACCAGCGTTTTTAACGTCCTGACTTTC. Encoded protein: CATSVFNVLTF.

The rearrangement links TRBV6-5 to TRBJ1-2, with TRBD1 matching 9 bases. Germline V CDR1 and CDR2: MNHEY, SVGAGI. The CDR3 has 15 amino acids. The V gene end was trimmed by 7 bases and the J gene end by 4 bases; junction bases not matched to a gene: 10. CDR3 bases: TGTGCCAGCATTCGTGCCACAGGGGGCGCCTATGGCTACACCTTC. Its translation is CASIRATGGAYGYTF.

The chain recombines TRBV4-1 with TRBJ2-7, with 10 bases aligning to TRBD1. The CDR3 is 15 amino acids. Losses at the gene ends were 3 bases for V and 6 bases for J; bases not matched to a gene: 8. In germline, CDR1 is MGHRA, CDR2 YSYEKL. CDR3 nucleotide sequence: TGCGCCAGCAGCCAGCCCGGGACAGGGGAGGCCGAGCAGTACGTC. Translating gives CASSQPGTGEAEQYV.